The rows below give T cell receptor beta chains drawn from one sample of a study of T cells in Graves' hyperthyroidism and ophthalmopathy. TCRdb independently ran MiXCR on the multiplex PCR reads; one entry per CDR3 protein. Found here are some 600,000 distinct CDR3 sequences, approximately 15% of them singletons; the top ten hold 5% to 7%. Sequenced sample: blood. These receptors came from a woman aged 25 to 39 with Graves' hyperthyroidism that later progressed to Graves' ophthalmopathy. Each CDR3 is given with its conserved first and last residue. Fields, in order: V gene, J gene, CDR3 protein.

v_call: TRBV6-1
j_call: TRBJ2-1
cdr3_aa: CASSSSAGGYNEQFF

v_call: TRBV4-1
j_call: TRBJ2-1
cdr3_aa: CASSQDARWGSFGYNEQFF

v_call: TRBV11-3
j_call: TRBJ1-4
cdr3_aa: CASSLVLSDQLFF

v_call: TRBV3-1
j_call: TRBJ1-3
cdr3_aa: CASSQEGRLFSGNTIYF

v_call: TRBV10-3
j_call: TRBJ2-1
cdr3_aa: CAISGGLGTRDNEQFF

v_call: TRBV24-1
j_call: TRBJ2-1
cdr3_aa: CATSDATIGTGNNEQFF

v_call: TRBV10-3
j_call: TRBJ2-5
cdr3_aa: CAISQTANQETQYF

v_call: TRBV29-1
j_call: TRBJ1-5
cdr3_aa: CSVYGRANHQPQHF

v_call: TRBV4-1
j_call: TRBJ2-5
cdr3_aa: CASSPLGQGLQYF

v_call: TRBV5-1
j_call: TRBJ2-1
cdr3_aa: CASRPFGTLYNEQFF

v_call: TRBV7-9
j_call: TRBJ2-2
cdr3_aa: CASSSQGVNTGELFF

v_call: TRBV28
j_call: TRBJ2-7
cdr3_aa: CASSVPGGGAYEQYF

v_call: TRBV6-2/TRBV6-3
j_call: TRBJ2-5
cdr3_aa: CASNRQILETQYF

v_call: TRBV28
j_call: TRBJ1-5
cdr3_aa: CASRRESNQPQHF

v_call: TRBV11-2
j_call: TRBJ1-2
cdr3_aa: CASSLVEGTGYTF

v_call: TRBV28
j_call: TRBJ2-7
cdr3_aa: CATIVGGANSYEQYF

v_call: TRBV27
j_call: TRBJ2-1
cdr3_aa: CASSLSWDRVYNEQFF

v_call: TRBV7-2
j_call: TRBJ2-1
cdr3_aa: CARGTGGFNEQFF

v_call: TRBV12-3/TRBV12-4
j_call: TRBJ2-1
cdr3_aa: CASSLGGTGRNEQFF

v_call: TRBV10-3
j_call: TRBJ1-1
cdr3_aa: CAISESMYQGTEAFF

v_call: TRBV25-1
j_call: TRBJ2-7
cdr3_aa: CASSEVGEQYF

v_call: TRBV7-3
j_call: TRBJ2-1
cdr3_aa: CASSLNPFLADSYNEQFF

v_call: TRBV3-1
j_call: TRBJ2-5
cdr3_aa: CASNRTTGRTIQETQYF

v_call: TRBV5-4
j_call: TRBJ2-7
cdr3_aa: CASSLGLDASYEQYF

v_call: TRBV27
j_call: TRBJ2-7
cdr3_aa: CASSQDRLVQYF